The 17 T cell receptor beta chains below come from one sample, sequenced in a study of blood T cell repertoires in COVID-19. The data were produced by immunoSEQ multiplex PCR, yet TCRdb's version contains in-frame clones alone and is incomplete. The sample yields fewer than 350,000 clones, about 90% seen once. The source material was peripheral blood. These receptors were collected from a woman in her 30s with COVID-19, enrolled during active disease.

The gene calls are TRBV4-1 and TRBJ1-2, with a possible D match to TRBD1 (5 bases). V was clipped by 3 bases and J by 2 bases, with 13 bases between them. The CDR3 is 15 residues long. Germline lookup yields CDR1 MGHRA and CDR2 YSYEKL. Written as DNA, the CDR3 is TGCGCCAGCAGCCACCTGACAGTCCCCAACTATGGCTACACCTTC. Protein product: CASSHLTVPNYGYTF.

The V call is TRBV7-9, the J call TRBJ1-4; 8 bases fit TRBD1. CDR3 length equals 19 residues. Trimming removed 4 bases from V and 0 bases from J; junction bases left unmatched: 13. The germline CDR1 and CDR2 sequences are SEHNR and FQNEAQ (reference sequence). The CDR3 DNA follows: TGTGCCAGCAGCTCCTCTGCCCGACAGGGGCCCGCAACTAATGAAAAACTGTTTTTT. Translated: CASSSSARQGPATNEKLFF.

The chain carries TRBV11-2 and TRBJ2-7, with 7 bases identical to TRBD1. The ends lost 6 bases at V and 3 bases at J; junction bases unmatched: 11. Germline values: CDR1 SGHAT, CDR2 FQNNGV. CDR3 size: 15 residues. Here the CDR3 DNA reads TGTGCCAGCAGTCGGAACAGGGACAGTCACTACGAGCAGTACTTC. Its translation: CASSRNRDSHYEQYF. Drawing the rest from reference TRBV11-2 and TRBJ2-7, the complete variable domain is EAGVAQSPRYKIIEKRQSVAFWCNPISGHATLYWYQQILGQGPKLLIQFQNNGVVDDSQLPKDRFSAERLKGVDSTLKIQPAKLEDSAVYLCASSRNRDSHYEQYFGPGTRLTVT.

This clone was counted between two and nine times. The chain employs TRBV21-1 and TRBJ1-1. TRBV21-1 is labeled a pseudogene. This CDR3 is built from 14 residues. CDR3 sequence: CASSKSLTSGEAFF. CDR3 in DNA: TGTGCCAGCAGCAAGAGTCTCACGTCGGGGGAAGCTTTCTTT.

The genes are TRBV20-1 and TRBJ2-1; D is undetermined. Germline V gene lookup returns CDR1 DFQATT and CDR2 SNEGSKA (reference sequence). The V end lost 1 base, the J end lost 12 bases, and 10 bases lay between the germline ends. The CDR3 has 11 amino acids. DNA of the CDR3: TGCAGTGCTAGAGCGAGCGTATGGCAGTTCTTC. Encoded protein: CSARASVWQFF.

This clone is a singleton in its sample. As DNA, the CDR3 is TGTGCCAGCTCACCGACGACAGGGACAGGGGGCAGGAGCTACACCTTC. It translates to CASSPTTGTGGRSYTF. V and J are TRBV18 and TRBJ1-2, with 12 nucleotides matching TRBD1. Germline values: CDR1 KGHSH, CDR2 LQKENI. The ends lost 3 bases at V and 9 bases at J; junction bases unmatched: 11. The CDR3 contains 16 residues.

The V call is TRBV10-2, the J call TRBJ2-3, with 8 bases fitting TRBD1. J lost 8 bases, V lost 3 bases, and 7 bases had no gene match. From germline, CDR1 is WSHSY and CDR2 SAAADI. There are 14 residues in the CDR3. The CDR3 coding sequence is TGCGCCAGCAGTGACAGGGGGCTAGGCGGTACGCAGTATTTT. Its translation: CASSDRGLGGTQYF.

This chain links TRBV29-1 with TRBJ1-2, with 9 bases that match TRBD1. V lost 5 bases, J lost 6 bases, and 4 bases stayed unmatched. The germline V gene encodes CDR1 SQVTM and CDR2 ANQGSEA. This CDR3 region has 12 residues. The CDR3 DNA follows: TGCAGCGTTCCGACAGGGGGAAATGGCTACACCTTC. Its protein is CSVPTGGNGYTF.

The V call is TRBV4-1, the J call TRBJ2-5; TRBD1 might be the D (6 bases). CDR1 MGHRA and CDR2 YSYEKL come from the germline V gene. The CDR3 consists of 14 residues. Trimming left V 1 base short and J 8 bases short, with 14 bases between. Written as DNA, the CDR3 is TGCGCCAGCAGCCAAGGGACAGATCAAGGAACCCAGTACTTC. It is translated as CASSQGTDQGTQYF.

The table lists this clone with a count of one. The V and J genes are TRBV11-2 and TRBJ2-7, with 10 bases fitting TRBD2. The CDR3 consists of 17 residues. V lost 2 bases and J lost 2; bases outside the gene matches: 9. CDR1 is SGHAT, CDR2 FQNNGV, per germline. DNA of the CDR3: TGTGCCAGCAGCTTAATTGATAGCGGGGGGAGGGCCTACGAGCAGTACTTC. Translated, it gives CASSLIDSGGRAYEQYF.

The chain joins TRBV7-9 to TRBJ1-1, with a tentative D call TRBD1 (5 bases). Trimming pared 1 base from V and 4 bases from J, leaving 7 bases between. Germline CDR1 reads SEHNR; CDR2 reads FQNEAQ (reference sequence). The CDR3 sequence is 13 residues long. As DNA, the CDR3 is TGTGCCAGCAGCTTAGAGGGGTTCACTGAAGCTTTCTTT. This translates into CASSLEGFTEAFF.

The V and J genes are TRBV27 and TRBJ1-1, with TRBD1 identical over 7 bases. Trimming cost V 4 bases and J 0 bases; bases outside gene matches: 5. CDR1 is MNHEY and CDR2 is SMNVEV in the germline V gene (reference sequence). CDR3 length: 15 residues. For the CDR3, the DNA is TGTGCCAGCAGTTCGACAGGGATTATGAACACTGAAGCTTTCTTT. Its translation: CASSSTGIMNTEAFF.

CDR3 nucleotide sequence: TGTGCCAGCAGTTACAGGGGGCTGAGGAACACTGAAGCTTTCTTT. This translates into CASSYRGLRNTEAFF. V usage is TRBV28 and J usage is TRBJ1-1; TRBD1 aligns across 9 bases. The ends lost 4 bases at V and 1 base at J; junction bases unmatched: 4. CDR1 is MDHEN, CDR2 SYDVKM, per germline. The CDR3 is 15 amino acids.

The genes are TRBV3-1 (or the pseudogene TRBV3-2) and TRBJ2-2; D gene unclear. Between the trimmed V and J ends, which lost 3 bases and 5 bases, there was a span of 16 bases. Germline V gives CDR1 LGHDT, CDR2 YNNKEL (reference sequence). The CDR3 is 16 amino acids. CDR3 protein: CASSHYGPLRTGELFF. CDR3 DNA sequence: TGTGCCAGCAGCCACTACGGTCCCTTGCGTACCGGGGAGCTGTTTTTT.

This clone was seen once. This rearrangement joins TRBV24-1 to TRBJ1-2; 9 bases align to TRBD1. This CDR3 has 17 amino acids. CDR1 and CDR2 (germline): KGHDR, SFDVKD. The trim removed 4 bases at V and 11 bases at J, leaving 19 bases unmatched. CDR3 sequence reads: CATSDPKRTGGPSVYTF. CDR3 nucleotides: TGTGCCACCAGTGACCCGAAGCGTACAGGGGGCCCTTCGGTATACACCTTC.

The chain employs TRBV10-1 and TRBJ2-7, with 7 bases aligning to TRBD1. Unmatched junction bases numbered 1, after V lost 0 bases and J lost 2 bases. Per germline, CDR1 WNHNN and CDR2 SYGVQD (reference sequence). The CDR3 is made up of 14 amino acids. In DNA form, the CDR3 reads TGCGCCAGCAGTGAGTCACAGGGGACCTACGAGCAGTACTTC. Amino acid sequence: CASSESQGTYEQYF.

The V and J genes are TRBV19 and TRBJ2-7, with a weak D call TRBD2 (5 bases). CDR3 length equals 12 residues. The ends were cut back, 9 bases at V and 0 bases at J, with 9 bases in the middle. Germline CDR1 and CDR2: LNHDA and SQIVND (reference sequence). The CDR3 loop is CARNGISYEQYF. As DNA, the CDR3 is TGTGCCAGAAACGGGATCTCCTACGAGCAGTACTTC.